Listed below are T cell receptor beta chains from one sample, sequenced in a study of blood T cell repertoires in COVID-19. Method: immunoSEQ multiplex PCR; TCRdb's copy keeps in-frame clones and lacks some. The table shows about 80,000 clones, with approximately 78% occurring only once. The sample taken for sequencing was peripheral blood. Source of these receptors: a human donor in a cohort sampled during active COVID-19. Both conserved end residues are part of each CDR3. D genes are given only for firm matches. Clone size is shown for a subset of rows, as once, few, many or a class of expanded clone.

d_gene	v_gene	abundance	j_gene	CDR3aa	CDR3nt
-	TRBV3-1/TRBV3-2	-	TRBJ2-5	CASSPRTGGETQYF	TGTGCCAGCAGCCCCCGGACAGGAGGGGAGACCCAGTACTTC
-	TRBV19	-	TRBJ1-2	CASKGVYGYTF	TGTGCCAGTAAAGGGGTCTATGGCTACACCTTC
TRBD1	TRBV12-3/TRBV12-4	-	TRBJ1-2	CASSHQGGGYTF	TGTGCCAGCAGTCACCAGGGGGGAGGCTACACCTTC
TRBD2	TRBV5-1	-	TRBJ2-7	CASSLLRGGVYEQYF	TGCGCCAGCAGCTTGCTGCGGGGGGGCGTCTACGAGCAGTACTTC
-	TRBV7-8	-	TRBJ2-7	CASSQKRWGYEQYF	TGTGCCAGCAGCCAAAAGCGGTGGGGCTACGAGCAGTACTTC
-	TRBV27	few	TRBJ1-5	CASSLFTGNQPQHF	TGTGCCAGCAGTTTATTTACAGGTAATCAGCCCCAGCATTTT
-	TRBV2	-	TRBJ1-1	CASSSNTEAFF	TGTGCCAGCAGTTCAAACACTGAAGCTTTCTTT
TRBD1	TRBV10-3	-	TRBJ2-7	CAISDSRQGTGEQYF	TGTGCCATCAGTGATTCGAGACAGGGGACTGGCGAGCAGTACTTC
TRBD1	TRBV11-2	-	TRBJ1-1	CASSPTGAAQAFF	TGTGCCAGCAGCCCGACAGGGGCCGCCCAAGCTTTCTTT
TRBD1	TRBV6-6	many	TRBJ1-1	CASRTGPNTEAFF	TGTGCCAGCAGGACAGGGCCGAACACTGAAGCTTTCTTT
-	TRBV2	-	TRBJ2-5	CASRWGLQETQYF	TGTGCCAGCAGGTGGGGACTCCAAGAGACCCAGTACTTC
TRBD1	TRBV6-5	-	TRBJ1-4	CASSPGGRAEKLFF	TGTGCCAGCAGCCCAGGGGGCAGGGCTGAAAAACTGTTTTTT
TRBD1	TRBV7-9	once	TRBJ1-1	CASSLGTGGRTEAFF	TGTGCCAGCAGCTTGGGGACAGGCGGAAGGACTGAAGCTTTCTTT
-	TRBV10-2	-	TRBJ2-2	CASRAAGELFF	TGCGCCAGCAGGGCGGCCGGGGAGCTGTTTTTT
-	TRBV10-2	once	TRBJ1-3	CASSDGRGSGNTIYF	TGCGCCAGCAGTGATGGCAGGGGCTCTGGAAACACCATATATTTT